Included here is one T cell receptor (beta chain) sequence, with context. These data originate in a study of blood T cell repertoires in COVID-19. Study background: Sites in the United States, Italy and Spain provided acute and convalescent COVID-19 samples. Sources were T cells, B-cell-depleted T cells, or PBMCs; the material itself was cDNA or gDNA.

The CDR3 runs 14 residues. The V gene's germline CDR1 is SGHAT and CDR2 FQNNGV. Trimming cost V 5 bases and J 9 bases, with 17 bases left between them. Original data processing: For nucleated cells, counts were estimated from reference gene primer amplification. Clones were read by immunoSEQ multiplex PCR, and TCRdb kept only the in-frame ones, dropping some. V, J and clone size derive from that table, while D and trimming were established from the DNA sequence. Here the sample spans over 200,000 clones, over 75% being singletons. Sequences were obtained from peripheral blood. The chain is built from TRBV11-2 and TRBJ2-1, with D possibly TRBD2 on 7 matching bases. The TCR was taken from a man aged 35 to 55 with active or convalescent COVID-19. In DNA, the CDR3 is TGTGCCAGCAGCGCCTTAAGGGGGGGTGGTGAGCAGTTCTTC. The encoded protein is CASSALRGGGEQFF.